Each of the 6 T cell receptor beta chains below was sequenced from the same sample in a study of beta chain features in type 1 diabetes. Sequenced material consisted of expressed TCRB transcripts (all of the isolated RNA was reverse transcribed). Assay used: immunoSEQ multiplex PCR; TCRdb lists only in-frame clones, some missing. The top ten clones hold around 0.05% of a sample with around 450,000 clones, approximately 10% of them seen once. The sequencing input was naive CD4+ T cells from blood. Receptor source: a young woman in good health.

This clone was detected a few times. A much larger clone lies a single base off, so this may be a read error. The V call is TRBV30, the J call TRBJ2-6; D might be TRBD1 (5 bases). CDR1 is GTSNPN and CDR2 is SVGIG in the germline V gene (reference sequence). CDR3 length equals 16 residues. CDR3 coding DNA: TGTGCCTGGAGTGCTTACACAGGCTCTGGGGCCAACGGCCTGACTTTC. It is translated as CAWSAYTGSGANGLTF.

The chain couples TRBV19 to TRBJ2-1; 8 bases line up with TRBD2. CDR3 length: 16 amino acids. Germline V gene sequence: CDR1 LNHDA, CDR2 SQIVND (reference sequence). The junction had 9 bases not matched to a gene; V was cut back by 6 bases and J by 2 bases. DNA for the CDR3: TGTGCCAGTAGCCCGGGAGGGCGGAATACCTACAATGAGCAGTTCTTC. This encodes CASSPGGRNTYNEQFF.

This clone was counted at least ten times. The chain joins TRBV21-1 to TRBJ2-7; the table assigns TRBD2, which was not confirmed against the DNA. TRBV21-1 is classified as a pseudogene. CDR3 size: 13 residues. The DNA of the CDR3 is TGTGCCAGCACAAAACCCCTAGGCTACGAGCAGTACGTC. Its translation is CASTKPLGYEQYV.

The chain is built from TRBV5-1 and TRBJ2-5, with TRBD2 matching over 7 bases. Per the germline V gene, CDR1 is SGHRS and CDR2 is YFSETQ. V was pared by 2 bases and J by 3 bases, with 4 bases of the junction left unmatched. The CDR3 is 14 residues long. CDR3 sequence: CASSFSSGEETQYF. In DNA form, the CDR3 reads TGCGCCAGCAGCTTCTCCAGCGGGGAAGAGACCCAGTACTTC.

V usage is TRBV10-3 and J usage is TRBJ1-2, with D uncertain. This CDR3 contains 15 residues. Trimming took 4 bases from V and 0 from J, leaving 12 bases between them. Germline V lookup: CDR1 ENHRY, CDR2 SYGVKD. The DNA of the CDR3 is TGTGCCATCAGTGGAACAGAATCAGCTAACTATGGCTACACCTTC. This codes for CAISGTESANYGYTF.

This clone was counted a few times. The V call is TRBV4-2, the J call TRBJ2-2, with 7 nucleotides matching TRBD1. The germline CDR1 and CDR2 sequences are LGHNA and YNFKEQ. V lost 4 bases and J lost 5; bases outside the gene matches: 10. CDR3 length: 16 residues. The CDR3 loop reads CASSLQFQGVTGELFF. Written as DNA, the CDR3 is TGTGCCAGCAGCCTCCAATTCCAGGGGGTTACCGGGGAGCTGTTTTTT.